This T cell receptor beta chain was identified in a study of T-cell reconstitution after alpha-beta-depleted transplantation in children (dated by TCRdb to 2015 to 2016). Notes on the research overall: The study quantitatively tracked T-cell immune reconstitution after TCRalphabeta/CD19-depleted allogeneic hematopoietic cell transplantation in children using TCR repertoire profiling.

Library preparation used PCR. Data came from an Illumina HiSeq 2500. TCR library preparation used molecular barcoding, with unique molecular identifiers applied to normalize quantification of the TCRbeta repertoire. The public reads were run again by TCRdb, first through fastp at Q25 and then through MiXCR, and only productive beta chains were kept. Each CDR3 protein appears once, grouped with its most common genes and DNA. A total of 60,000 or so distinct CDR3 sequences appear in this sample, 44% of them only once. The ten largest clones take up less than 98% of the sample. What this sample's treatment or condition label stands for: allogeneic hematopoietic cell transplantation with graft depleted of TCRalphabeta T cells and CD19 B cells. Transplant recipients were children who received TCRalphabeta/CD19-depleted allogeneic hematopoietic cell grafts. Concerning this clonotype: This clone's antigen is unknown. The record has no base qualities; no much larger clone is one base away.

What the study reported, not specific to this receptor: Over the following months the frequencies of hyperexpanded clones went down, and after one year T-cell counts and TCRbeta diversity were mostly credited to newly produced T cells. In some patients, the high TCRbeta diversity seen at day 60 was put down to recipient T cells and intrathymic progenitors that had survived conditioning. The apparently early recovery of alphabetaT-cell counts about two months after transplant reportedly depended on only several hundred rapidly expanded clones that came from non-depleted graft cells.

A distance of 10 bases separates the germline ends of V and J, which lose 0 bases and 7 bases respectively. The germline V gene specifies SGDLS as CDR1 and YYNGEE as CDR2. The CDR3 contains 13 residues, cysteine and phenylalanine counted. This entry keeps only the CDR3 DNA: 39 bases, framed from base 1. The TCR originated in a male patient younger than 18 who had a stem cell transplant for acute lymphoblastic leukemia, so the T cells may come from the graft donor. The chain employs TRBV9 and TRBJ2-5; the D gene cannot be resolved reliably. The sequencing used PBMCs, mostly from graft donor cells, collected 360 days after TCRalphabeta/CD19-depleted stem cell transplant. The CDR3 loop reads CASSVGEMGTQYF. The DNA reads TGTGCCAGCAGCGTAGGCGAGATGGGGACCCAGTACTTC.